This TCR beta chain is from a study of blood T cell repertoires in COVID-19. The wider study: COVID-19 samples collected from the United States, Italy and Spain covered acute and convalescent phases. T cells, B-cell-depleted T cells, or PBMCs provided the cDNA or gDNA that served as material.

This CDR3 region has 16 residues. Germline V gene lookup returns CDR1 MNHEY and CDR2 SVGEGT. The J segment lost 2 bases and the V segment lost 4 bases, leaving 10 bases of the junction unmatched. In the authors' methods: Estimation of nucleated cell counts was performed using reference gene primer amplification. Produced via immunoSEQ multiplex PCR; TCRdb's table is partial and in-frame only. V and J calls and clone size are those listed in that table; D and trimming were worked out from the DNA. Among around 370,000 clones listed, 90% to 95% were seen once. The V gene is TRBV6-2 or TRBV6-3, the J gene TRBJ1-1; 7 nucleotides line up with TRBD1. This sequence originates from a young woman who had recovered from COVID-19. Sequencing input: peripheral blood. CDR3 nucleotide sequence: TGTGCCAGCAGTTTCACGGGAGGGGGCCTTAACACTGAAGCTTTCTTT. Its translation is CASSFTGGGLNTEAFF.